These T cell receptor beta chains were read from a single sample in a study of cytomegalovirus exposure and HLA in healthy donors. Repertoires were generated with immunoSEQ multiplex PCR, while TCRdb's copy carries only in-frame clones and drops some. The sample gives about 160,000 clones, 84% of which show up once; around 1.9% is in the top ten. The sequenced material came from PBMCs. These receptors all come from a man aged 18 to 30 in good health and CMV-seronegative. The CDR3 runs from the conserved cysteine through the conserved F or W. D genes are given only for firm matches. The size field is filled for only some rows; it gives once, few, many or a size class.

NA	NA	TRBV7-3	TRBJ1-1	CASSLTGTTTGTEAFF	TGTGCCAGCAGCTTAACGGGGACTACCACAGGCACTGAAGCTTTCTTT
NA	NA	TRBV6-1	TRBJ2-5	CASSEQGLGETQYF	TGTGCCAGCAGTGAACAGGGTCTCGGGGAGACCCAGTACTTC
TRBD1	once	TRBV11-1	TRBJ1-1	CASSLEGGGLFSEAFF	TGTGCCAGCAGCTTAGAAGGGGGCGGCCTTTTCTCTGAAGCTTTCTTT
NA	NA	TRBV19	TRBJ1-5	CASRPDRVTSNQPQHF	TGTGCCAGTAGGCCCGACCGGGTTACCAGCAATCAGCCCCAGCATTTT
NA	few	TRBV7-6	TRBJ1-6	CASGGWGPRPGSPLHF	TGTGCCAGCGGTGGATGGGGGCCCCGTCCAGGTTCACCCCTCCACTTT
NA	NA	TRBV7-2	TRBJ2-7	CASSLATLTSYEQYF	TGTGCCAGCAGCTTAGCTACCCTTACTTCCTACGAGCAGTACTTC
NA	NA	TRBV6-5	TRBJ2-3	CASTNEPGHTDTQYF	TGTGCCAGCACTAATGAACCGGGACACACAGATACGCAGTATTTT
TRBD2	NA	TRBV19	TRBJ2-7	CASSIFLTSGLAYEQYF	TGTGCCAGTAGTATTTTCCTCACTAGCGGGCTAGCCTACGAGCAGTACTTC
NA	NA	TRBV28	TRBJ2-7	CASSTEASAYSYEQYF	TGTGCCAGCAGTACCGAGGCTAGCGCTTACTCCTACGAGCAGTACTTC
TRBD1	NA	TRBV5-1	TRBJ2-3	CASSGGQVTDTQYF	TGCGCCAGCAGCGGGGGACAGGTCACAGATACGCAGTATTTT
NA	NA	TRBV5-1	TRBJ1-5	CASSLGTGNQPQHF	TGCGCCAGCAGCTTGGGGACGGGGAATCAGCCCCAGCATTTT
NA	NA	TRBV19	TRBJ1-5	CASTHGRGVDQPQHF	TGTGCCAGTACCCATGGTCGGGGTGTGGATCAGCCCCAGCATTTT
TRBD1	NA	TRBV28	TRBJ1-1	CASSPLRDRGQNRAFF	TGTGCCAGCAGTCCCTTAAGGGACAGGGGCCAAAACAGAGCTTTCTTT
TRBD1	few	TRBV6-6	TRBJ2-5	CASSLGQGEVGGTQYF	TGTGCCAGCAGCCTCGGACAGGGTGAGGTTGGGGGGACCCAGTACTTC
TRBD2	once	TRBV5-1	TRBJ2-5	CASSLGEGETQYF	TGCGCCAGCAGCTTGGGGGAGGGGGAGACCCAGTACTTC
NA	NA	TRBV25-1	TRBJ1-3	CASSIPGSGNTIYF	TGTGCCAGCAGTATCCCGGGCTCTGGAAACACCATATATTTT
NA	NA	TRBV7-9	TRBJ2-3	CASSLEQDVLYTQYF	TGTGCCAGCAGCTTAGAACAGGATGTACTTTATACGCAGTATTTT
TRBD2	few	TRBV19	TRBJ2-7	CASSPNAIGGYEQYF	TGTGCCAGTAGTCCCAACGCTATCGGGGGGTACGAGCAGTACTTC
NA	NA	TRBV5-6	TRBJ1-6	CASSLGQPNSPLHF	TGTGCCAGCAGCTTGGGACAGCCCAATTCACCCCTCCACTTT
NA	NA	TRBV27	TRBJ1-5	CASSPWQGTEQPQHF	TGTGCCAGCAGTCCCTGGCAGGGTACGGAACAGCCCCAGCATTTT
NA	NA	TRBV7-8	TRBJ2-7	CASSDRVSTYEQYF	TGTGCCAGCAGCGATCGGGTCTCGACCTACGAGCAGTACTTC
TRBD1	few	TRBV4-3	TRBJ2-7	CASSHSGTGETYEQYF	TGCGCCAGCAGCCACTCCGGGACAGGGGAAACTTACGAGCAGTACTTC
TRBD1	NA	TRBV7-9	TRBJ1-3	CASSLAHRGPAGNTIYF	TGTGCCAGCAGCTTAGCACACAGGGGGCCTGCTGGAAACACCATATATTTT
NA	NA	TRBV6-1	TRBJ2-7	CASTPTTPYEQYF	TGTGCCAGCACCCCGACAACTCCCTACGAGCAGTACTTC
TRBD1	once	TRBV7-9	TRBJ2-3	CASSPSNRDRGYFPDTQYF	TGTGCCAGCAGCCCCTCGAACCGGGACAGGGGTTACTTCCCGGATACGCAGTATTTT
TRBD2	NA	TRBV4-2	TRBJ2-4	CASSQAVRGGYQNIQYF	TGTGCCAGCAGCCAAGCGGTTCGCGGGGGGTATCAAAACATTCAGTACTTC
TRBD1	NA	TRBV6-5	TRBJ1-2	CASWRTGVGGGYTF	TGTGCCAGCTGGCGGACAGGGGTTGGGGGAGGCTACACCTTC
NA	NA	TRBV29-1	TRBJ2-1	CSVEDRGSTNEQFF	TGCAGCGTTGAAGATCGAGGCTCTACCAATGAGCAGTTCTTC
NA	once	TRBV7-2	TRBJ2-1	CASSLTRGASSYNEQFF	TGTGCCAGCAGCTTAACCAGGGGAGCTAGCTCCTACAATGAGCAGTTCTTC
TRBD1	NA	TRBV6-1	TRBJ2-7	CASKRDRVNEQYF	TGTGCCAGCAAGAGGGACAGGGTTAACGAGCAGTACTTC
NA	NA	TRBV7-2	TRBJ2-7	CASSLGRGLTYEQYF	TGTGCCAGCAGCTTAGGAAGGGGACTGACATACGAGCAGTACTTC
TRBD1	NA	TRBV10-3	TRBJ2-1	CAISSGTGLDNEQFF	TGTGCCATCTCCTCCGGGACAGGGTTGGACAATGAGCAGTTCTTC
TRBD1	NA	TRBV4-3	TRBJ2-1	CASSQDAGGIYEQFF	TGCGCCAGCAGCCAAGATGCAGGGGGAATATATGAGCAGTTCTTC
TRBD1	NA	TRBV5-4	TRBJ2-7	CASSSTPGQGYEQYF	TGTGCCAGCAGCTCCACGCCGGGACAGGGATACGAGCAGTACTTC
TRBD2	NA	TRBV7-6	TRBJ2-2	CASSLAVSGMNTGELFF	TGTGCCAGCAGCTTAGCGGTTAGCGGGATGAACACCGGGGAGCTGTTTTTT
NA	NA	TRBV28	TRBJ1-5	CASSFPPGWYGNQPQHF	TGTGCCAGCAGTTTTCCCCCAGGGTGGTATGGCAATCAGCCCCAGCATTTT
NA	NA	TRBV7-8	TRBJ1-4	CASSPREAANEKLFF	TGTGCCAGCAGCCCCCGGGAGGCCGCTAATGAAAAACTGTTTTTT
NA	NA	TRBV5-4	TRBJ2-7	CASVTDPASFEEQYF	TGTGCCAGCGTGACCGACCCAGCGTCCTTTGAAGAGCAGTACTTC
NA	NA	TRBV6-5	TRBJ2-3	CASSYSLGADTQYF	TGTGCCAGCAGTTATTCCCTAGGCGCCGATACGCAGTATTTT
NA	NA	TRBV4-1	TRBJ2-3	CASSISSAERTQYF	TGCGCCAGCAGCATAAGTAGCGCCGAGAGGACGCAGTATTTT
TRBD2	few	TRBV18	TRBJ2-1	CASSPTPTLSGSPLNSYNEQFF	TGTGCCAGCTCACCCACCCCCACGCTGAGCGGGAGCCCACTTAACTCCTACAATGAGCAGTTCTTC
TRBD2	NA	TRBV11-2	TRBJ2-7	CASSRLAGRPYEQYF	TGTGCCAGCAGCCGACTAGCGGGGCGACCCTACGAGCAGTACTTC
NA	NA	TRBV28	TRBJ2-2	CASSFGSWTGELFF	TGTGCCAGCAGTTTTGGGAGTTGGACCGGGGAGCTGTTTTTT
TRBD1	NA	TRBV23-1	TRBJ2-2	CASSQYRQGENTGELFF	TGCGCCAGCAGTCAATACAGACAGGGTGAGAACACCGGGGAGCTGTTTTTT
NA	NA	TRBV19	TRBJ1-5	CASRDSGQPQHF	TGTGCCAGTAGGGATTCGGGGCAGCCCCAGCATTTT
NA	NA	TRBV5-5	TRBJ1-1	CASSYTGVGAEAFF	TGTGCCAGCAGCTATACCGGGGTTGGGGCTGAAGCTTTCTTT
NA	few	TRBV9	TRBJ2-1	CASSVTSRTYNEQFF	TGTGCCAGCAGCGTGACAAGCCGTACCTACAATGAGCAGTTCTTC
NA	NA	TRBV10-3	TRBJ2-1	CAAAGGTKDDLDEQFF	TGTGCCGCCGCCGGGGGGACAAAAGACGACCTGGATGAGCAGTTCTTC
TRBD1	NA	TRBV28	TRBJ1-2	CASSSTGMNYGYTF	TGTGCCAGCAGTTCGACAGGGATGAACTATGGCTACACCTTC